Shown below are 32 T cell receptor beta chains from a single sample sequenced in a study of cytotoxic CD8 clonotypes in ibrutinib-treated CLL. Repertoires were generated with immunoSEQ multiplex PCR, while TCRdb's copy carries only in-frame clones and drops some. Of over 150,000 clones listed, about 72% were seen once; the top ten hold around an eighth. Sample: PBMCs, taken after 24 months of ibrutinib treatment. These receptors came from a human donor with chronic lymphocytic leukemia.

V is TRBV27 and J is TRBJ2-3; 9 nucleotides agree with TRBD2. CDR3 length: 14 amino acids. In germline, CDR1 is MNHEY, CDR2 SMNVEV (reference sequence). The V segment lost 6 bases and the J segment 3 bases; nucleotides outside the gene matches: 4. In DNA form, the CDR3 reads TGTGCCAGCAGGCGCACTAGCGGGACAGATACGCAGTATTTT. It encodes CASRRTSGTDTQYF.

The genes are TRBV6-5 and TRBJ2-7, with D unresolved. The V gene's germline CDR1 is MNHEY and CDR2 SVGAGI. The CDR3 runs to 16 residues. V was cut by 0 bases and J by 0 bases, with 12 bases left in between. Here the CDR3 reads CASSYSTGPSSYEQYF. CDR3 DNA: TGTGCCAGCAGTTACTCGACCGGGCCGAGCTCCTACGAGCAGTACTTC.

This clone was counted a few times. The V and J genes are TRBV4-1 and TRBJ2-1; 7 bases align to TRBD1. V trimming: 1 base; J trimming: 4 bases; junction bases outside the gene matches: 4. The CDR3 totals 15 residues. Germline V gene sequence: CDR1 MGHRA, CDR2 YSYEKL. DNA for the CDR3: TGCGCCAGCAGCCAAGGCGACAGGGCTTACAATGAGCAGTTCTTC. Its protein is CASSQGDRAYNEQFF.

The chain has TRBV7-2 and TRBJ1-2; 9 bases align to TRBD1. CDR3 length equals 15 residues. Germline-derived CDR1 and CDR2 are SGHTA and FQGNSA. After removal of 6 bases from V and 4 bases from J, the junction contained 9 bases not matched to a gene. The CDR3 loop reads CASRLRTGAPYGYTF. The DNA for the CDR3 is TGTGCCAGCAGACTCCGGACAGGGGCGCCCTATGGCTACACCTTC.

This clone was counted a few times. This chain uses TRBV7-9 with TRBJ1-3; the D gene is possibly TRBD1 (5 bases). The germline V and J ends were trimmed by 5 bases and 5 bases, with 19 bases remaining between them. CDR3 length: 16 residues. From germline, CDR1 is SEHNR and CDR2 FQNEAQ (reference sequence). The CDR3 here is CASSPTAGPGRNTIYF. The CDR3 nucleotides are TGTGCCAGCAGCCCAACCGCGGGACCGGGGAGAAACACCATATATTTT.

This clone showed up just once. This chain uses TRBV29-1 with TRBJ2-7; D is unclear. Trimming removed 3 bases from V and 6 bases from J, with 12 bases in between. CDR3 length equals 12 residues. The germline gives CDR1 SQVTM, CDR2 ANQGSEA. Here the CDR3 reads CSVDIERTEQYF. The CDR3 DNA follows: TGCAGCGTTGATATCGAACGCACCGAGCAGTACTTC.

The sample holds a few counts of this clone. The chain carries TRBV7-9 and TRBJ1-2, with D hard to call. This CDR3 comprises 12 residues. V gave up 2 bases and J gave up 6 bases, with 7 bases separating them. Germline CDR1 SEHNR, CDR2 FQNEAQ (reference sequence). The CDR3 spells CASSLMADGYTF. The CDR3 bases are TGTGCCAGCAGCTTAATGGCGGATGGCTACACCTTC.

This clone was picked up a small number of times. The chain links TRBV20-1 to TRBJ2-3; no definite D call. Germline values: CDR1 DFQATT, CDR2 SNEGSKA (reference sequence). The length of the CDR3 is 11 residues. V shed 6 bases and J shed 7 bases, with 11 bases lying between them. Written as DNA, the CDR3 is TGCAGTGCCCCCTGGTGGAATACGCAGTATTTT. Translation: CSAPWWNTQYF.

The CDR3 DNA follows: TGTGCCAGCAGCCTTAACAGTGAAGCGGGACTACCATTCAACGAGCAGTACTTC. It yields the protein CASSLNSEAGLPFNEQYF. The rearrangement uses TRBV7-8 and TRBJ2-7, with TRBD2 matching 7 bases. This CDR3 comprises 18 residues. Germline assignment: CDR1 SGHVS and CDR2 FQNEAQ. With V trimmed by 5 bases and J by 5 bases, 21 bases remained unmatched.

The rearrangement links TRBV4-2 to TRBJ2-3; possible D gene TRBD2, 5 bases. Trimming left V 4 bases short and J 8 bases short, with 19 bases between. CDR1 is LGHNA, CDR2 YNFKEQ, per germline. This CDR3 is built from 15 residues. In DNA, the CDR3 is TGTGCCAGCAGCCTATCCCCACGGGCTCGGGGTACGCAGTATTTT. Amino acid sequence: CASSLSPRARGTQYF.

The rearrangement links TRBV2 to TRBJ1-1; D is ambiguous. Trimming took 0 bases from V and 5 from J, leaving 10 bases between them. The CDR3 consists of 14 residues. In germline, CDR1 is SNHLY, CDR2 FYNNEI. The CDR3 protein is CASSEAYGVTEAFF. As DNA, the CDR3 is TGTGCCAGCAGTGAAGCGTATGGGGTGACTGAAGCTTTCTTT.

This chain joins TRBV2 and TRBJ1-2; unclear D gene. There are 11 residues in the CDR3. CDR1 SNHLY and CDR2 FYNNEI come from the germline V gene. Trimming took off 2 bases at V and 2 bases at J, with 0 bases between the two ends. For the CDR3, the DNA is TGTGCCAGCAGTGAAAACTATGGCTACACCTTC. Its protein is CASSENYGYTF.

V gene TRBV7-2 combines with J gene TRBJ2-7; TRBD2 matches at 9 bases. Trimming cost V 2 bases and J 2 bases; bases outside gene matches: 7. CDR1 is SGHTA and CDR2 is FQGNSA in the germline V gene. This CDR3 comprises 16 residues. The CDR3 region is CASSLLSGRIPYEQYF. The CDR3 nucleotides read TGTGCCAGCAGCTTACTAAGCGGGAGGATCCCCTACGAGCAGTACTTC.

This clone was found a few times. The J gene is TRBJ1-2, the V gene TRBV9; unclear D gene. V shed 1 base and J shed 7 bases, with 8 bases lying between them. CDR1 is SGDLS, CDR2 YYNGEE, per germline. This CDR3 is built from 12 residues. The CDR3 reads CASSVRAFGYTF. The CDR3 coding sequence is TGTGCCAGCAGCGTAAGAGCGTTTGGCTACACCTTC. The entire variable domain, with the rest obtained from reference TRBV9 and TRBJ1-2, is as follows: DSGVTQTPKHLITATGQRVTLRCSPRSGDLSVYWYQQSLDQGLQFLIQYYNGEERAKGNILERFSAQQFPDLHSELNLSSLELGDSALYFCASSVRAFGYTFGSGTRLTVV.

This clone was observed a handful of times. The V gene is TRBV10-2, the J gene TRBJ1-2; the match to TRBD1 covers 11 bases. In germline, CDR1 is WSHSY, CDR2 SAAADI. The CDR3 has 15 amino acids. The V segment lost 2 bases and the J segment 7 bases; nucleotides outside the gene matches: 6. CDR3 in DNA: TGCGCCAGCAGTGAGACTCCGGGACAGGGGGTTGGCTACACCTTC. Protein sequence: CASSETPGQGVGYTF.

This clone was counted once. The V call is TRBV4-2, the J call TRBJ2-7, with D perhaps matching TRBD2 (5 bases). This CDR3 has 14 amino acids. The germline V gene has CDR1 LGHNA and CDR2 YNFKEQ. Trimming removed 0 bases from V and 1 base from J, with 7 bases in between. The CDR3 coding sequence is TGTGCCAGCAGCCAAGATCTAGCTTCCTACGAGCAGTACTTC. It translates to CASSQDLASYEQYF.

The chain joins TRBV7-6 to TRBJ2-3; the D is unclear. V was shortened by 1 base and J by 2 bases, with 13 bases between the two germline ends. The V gene's germline CDR1 is SGHVS and CDR2 FNYEAQ. CDR3 length equals 16 residues. The CDR3 loop is CASSLVQMAYTDTQYF. CDR3 DNA: TGTGCCAGCAGCTTAGTCCAGATGGCGTACACAGATACGCAGTATTTT.

This clone was counted a few times. The chain employs TRBV10-3 and TRBJ2-7; 10 bases map to TRBD2. The V gene end was trimmed by 6 bases and the J gene end by 5 bases; junction bases not matched to a gene: 4. The CDR3 length is 13 residues. Germline CDR1 and CDR2: ENHRY and SYGVKD. The CDR3 bases are TGTGCCATCAGGCTAGCGGGAGCCCACGAGCAGTACTTC. It specifies CAIRLAGAHEQYF.

This chain uses TRBV28 with TRBJ1-5; D gene unclear. Germline CDR1 and CDR2: MDHEN and SYDVKM. The V end was cut by 7 bases, the J end by 0 bases, with 10 bases between. This CDR3 is 14 amino acids long. The CDR3 is CASKGGGSNQPQHF. The CDR3 nucleotides read TGTGCCAGCAAGGGCGGAGGTAGCAATCAGCCCCAGCATTTT.

This clone was recorded a few times. V is TRBV7-9 and J is TRBJ2-7; possible D gene TRBD2, 5 bases. The CDR3 consists of 12 residues. The germline gives CDR1 SEHNR, CDR2 FQNEAQ (reference sequence). Trimming left V 6 bases short and J 1 base short, with 7 bases between. The CDR3 loop is CASRLDSYEQYF. The CDR3 DNA is TGTGCCAGCAGACTAGATTCCTACGAGCAGTACTTC.

The chain joins TRBV30 to TRBJ2-7; D may match TRBD1 or TRBD2 (6 bases each). The V gene's germline CDR1 is GTSNPN and CDR2 SVGIG (reference sequence). Trimming removed 1 base from V and 4 bases from J, with 23 bases in between. This CDR3 region has 17 residues. The CDR3 coding sequence is TGTGCCTGGAGTGCCCGGTGGGGGGCGGCGGCCCTTTACGAGCAGTACTTC. Its protein product is CAWSARWGAAALYEQYF.

The CDR3 here is CASSQDLLAGSTDTQYF. CDR3 sequence (DNA): TGTGCCAGCAGCCAAGATTTACTAGCGGGTAGCACAGATACGCAGTATTTT. J is TRBJ2-3 and V is TRBV4-2; TRBD2 aligns across 9 bases. Trimming cost V 0 bases and J 0 bases; bases outside gene matches: 4. Germline V CDR1 and CDR2: LGHNA, YNFKEQ. CDR3 length: 17 amino acids.

The CDR3 bases are TGTGCCTGGAGTGTACGTAGGGAAGCGCGCGAGCAGTACTTC. This translates into CAWSVRREAREQYF. The rearrangement uses TRBV30 and TRBJ2-7; no clear D. The germline gives CDR1 GTSNPN, CDR2 SVGIG (reference sequence). CDR3 length: 14 residues. Trimming stripped 0 bases from V and 6 bases from J, with 15 bases between.

This sequence joins TRBV6-5 and TRBJ2-5, with a possible D match to TRBD1 (6 bases). CDR1 is MNHEY and CDR2 is SVGAGI in the germline V gene. The length of the CDR3 is 13 residues. Trimming took off 9 bases at V and 1 base at J, with 12 bases between the two ends. CDR3 region: CASSGQLQETQYF. The CDR3 DNA follows: TGTGCCAGTTCCGGACAGCTCCAAGAGACCCAGTACTTC.

The V gene is TRBV25-1, the J gene TRBJ1-2, with 10 bases that match TRBD1. With 3 bases clipped from V and 7 bases from J, the junction kept 2 bases outside the gene matches. Germline loops: CDR1 MGHDK, CDR2 SYGVNS. The CDR3 is 13 amino acids. The CDR3 DNA sequence: TGTGCCAGCAGTGAGGACAGGGGGGCTGGCTACACCTTC. Translating gives CASSEDRGAGYTF.

The rearrangement links TRBV5-1 to TRBJ2-1; possibly TRBD1 for D (5 bases). Trimming took 3 bases from V and 4 from J, leaving 14 bases between them. Germline loops: CDR1 SGHRS, CDR2 YFSETQ. The CDR3 loop spans 15 amino acids. CDR3 in DNA: TGCGCCAGCAGCTGGGGCTCGCGGAGATACAATGAGCAGTTCTTC. Its protein product is CASSWGSRRYNEQFF.

The chain recombines TRBV2 with TRBJ2-1, with 11 bases identical to TRBD1. Trimming cost V 3 bases and J 9 bases; bases outside gene matches: 10. The CDR3 sequence is 16 residues long. Germline CDR1 reads SNHLY; CDR2 reads FYNNEI. The CDR3, as DNA: TGTGCCAGCAGTGACGGACAGGGGGCGATCCTCGGTGAGCAGTTCTTC. Translation: CASSDGQGAILGEQFF.

This rearrangement joins TRBV9 to TRBJ2-5, with D unclear. Deletions cut 1 base from V and 0 bases from J, with 4 bases between. The CDR3 spans 13 residues. CDR1 is SGDLS and CDR2 is YYNGEE in the germline V gene. The CDR3 coding sequence is TGTGCCAGCAGCGTAAGTGACCAAGAGACCCAGTACTTC. As protein: CASSVSDQETQYF.

The chain has TRBV30 and TRBJ2-4; 7 positions agree with TRBD1. With V trimmed by 7 bases and J by 1 base, 10 bases remained unmatched. Germline CDR1 GTSNPN, CDR2 SVGIG (reference sequence). The length of the CDR3 is 15 residues. CDR3 residues: CAYAQGRGAKNIQYF. The CDR3 region has the DNA TGTGCCTACGCCCAGGGCAGGGGGGCCAAAAACATTCAGTACTTC. The full variable domain, rest sourced from reference TRBV30 and TRBJ2-4, is SQTIHQWPATLVQPVGSPLSLECTVEGTSNPNLYWYRQAAGRGLQLLFYSVGIGQISSEVPQNLSASRPQDRQFILSSKKLLLSDSGFYLCAYAQGRGAKNIQYFGAGTRLSVL.

This sequence joins TRBV10-3 and TRBJ2-7, with D uncertain. Germline V gene data show CDR1 as ENHRY and CDR2 as SYGVKD. The V end was cut by 5 bases, the J end by 0 bases, with 2 bases between. The CDR3 has 11 residues. In DNA form, the CDR3 reads TGTGCCATCAGTTCCTCCTACGAGCAGTACTTC. It specifies CAISSSYEQYF.

The genes are TRBV12-5 and TRBJ2-2; 10 nucleotides align to TRBD2. Germline lookup yields CDR1 LGHNT and CDR2 FRNRAP. Trimming cost V 8 bases and J 5 bases; bases outside gene matches: 2. CDR3 size: 13 residues. The CDR3 spells CASRAGGTGELFF. Here the CDR3 DNA reads TGTGCTAGTCGAGCGGGAGGGACCGGGGAGCTGTTTTTT.

The chain uses TRBV2 and TRBJ1-2; 8 nucleotides match TRBD1. V lost 2 bases, J lost 8 bases, and 4 bases stayed unmatched. The CDR3 is 13 amino acids. Germline V gene lookup returns CDR1 SNHLY and CDR2 FYNNEI. In DNA, the CDR3 is TGTGCCAGCAGTGAACAGGGGGCGGAAGGCTACACCTTC. It encodes CASSEQGAEGYTF.